This T cell receptor beta chain was observed in a study of cytomegalovirus exposure and HLA in healthy donors. Study results and limitations: Across donors, presence/absence analyses took sequencing depth to be roughly uniform. Earlier findings revealed that most TCR beta V segments proved productive either about 87% or about 30% of the time.

J lost 6 bases, V lost 0 bases, and 4 bases had no gene match. Germline V lookup: CDR1 SGHNT, CDR2 YYREEE (reference sequence). The CDR3 extends over 15 amino acids. Of note for this clone: Its specificity is unknown.

The PCR used 60 Vbeta and 13 Jbeta primers. Method: immunoSEQ multiplex PCR; TCRdb's copy keeps in-frame clones and lacks some. The repertoire holds 230,000 or so clones, with approximately 91% as singletons. V is TRBV5-4 and J is TRBJ2-1, with 9 positions matching TRBD2. The TCR was taken from a girl aged 2 to 10 in good health and CMV-seronegative. Sequenced input: PBMCs. This chain's CDR3 is CASSLVLAGRNEQFF. DNA of the CDR3: TGTGCCAGCAGCTTGGTGCTAGCGGGACGCAATGAGCAGTTCTTC.